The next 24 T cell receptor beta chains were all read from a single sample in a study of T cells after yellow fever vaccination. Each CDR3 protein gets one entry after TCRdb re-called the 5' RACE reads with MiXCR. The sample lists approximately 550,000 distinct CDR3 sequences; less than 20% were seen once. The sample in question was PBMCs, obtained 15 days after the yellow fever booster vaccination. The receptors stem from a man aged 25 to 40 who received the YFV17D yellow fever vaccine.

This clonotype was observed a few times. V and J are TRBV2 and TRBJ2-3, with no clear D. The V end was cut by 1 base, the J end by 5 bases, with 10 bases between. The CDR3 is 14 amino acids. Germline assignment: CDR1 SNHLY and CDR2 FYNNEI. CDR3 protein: CASSEDQPLDTQYF. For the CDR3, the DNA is TGTGCCAGCAGTGAAGACCAACCCCTAGATACGCAGTATTTT. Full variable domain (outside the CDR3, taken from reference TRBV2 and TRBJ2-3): EPEVTQTPSHQVTQMGQEVILRCVPISNHLYFYWYRQILGQKVEFLVSFYNNEISEKSEIFDDQFSVERPDGSNFTLKIRSTKLEDSAMYFCASSEDQPLDTQYFGPGTRLTVL.

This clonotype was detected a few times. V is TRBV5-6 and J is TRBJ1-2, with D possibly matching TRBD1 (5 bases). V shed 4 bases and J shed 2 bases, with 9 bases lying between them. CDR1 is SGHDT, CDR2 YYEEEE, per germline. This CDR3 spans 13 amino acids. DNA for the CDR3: TGTGCCAGCAGCGGGGGAGGGAACTATGGCTACACCTTC. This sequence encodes CASSGGGNYGYTF.

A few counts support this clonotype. The CDR3 spells CASSAFGTAYEQYF. The CDR3 DNA reads as TGTGCCAGCAGTGCTTTCGGGACCGCCTACGAGCAGTACTTC. The chain is built from TRBV2 and TRBJ2-7; TRBD1 or TRBD2 may be the D gene (5 bases each). CDR3 length equals 14 residues. CDR1 is SNHLY and CDR2 is FYNNEI in the germline V gene. V lost 4 bases and J lost 2, with 12 bases in between.

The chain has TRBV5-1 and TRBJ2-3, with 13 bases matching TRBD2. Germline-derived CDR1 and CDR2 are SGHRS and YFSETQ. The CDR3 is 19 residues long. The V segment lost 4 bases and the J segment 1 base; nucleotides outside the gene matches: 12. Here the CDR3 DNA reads TGCGCCAGCAGCCGCTTACTAGCGGGAGGGTCGGGTGGCACAGATACGCAGTATTTT. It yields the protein CASSRLLAGGSGGTDTQYF.

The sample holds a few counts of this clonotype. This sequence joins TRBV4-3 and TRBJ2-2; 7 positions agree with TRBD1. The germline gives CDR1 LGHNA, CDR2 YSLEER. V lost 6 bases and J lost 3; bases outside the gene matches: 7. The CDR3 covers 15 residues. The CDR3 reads CASRRHRGDTGELFF. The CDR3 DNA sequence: TGCGCCAGCAGACGTCACAGGGGCGACACCGGGGAGCTGTTTTTT.

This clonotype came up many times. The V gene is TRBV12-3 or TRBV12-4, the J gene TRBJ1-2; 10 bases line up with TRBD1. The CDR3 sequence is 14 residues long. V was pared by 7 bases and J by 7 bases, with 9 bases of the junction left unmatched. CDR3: CASTIAGTGAGYTF. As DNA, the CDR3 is TGTGCCAGCACCATAGCCGGGACAGGGGCTGGCTACACCTTC.

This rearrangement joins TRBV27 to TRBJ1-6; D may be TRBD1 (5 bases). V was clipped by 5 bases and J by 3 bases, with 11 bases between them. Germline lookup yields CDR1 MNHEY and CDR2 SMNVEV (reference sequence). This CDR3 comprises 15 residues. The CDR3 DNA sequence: TGTGCCAGCAGTAAAGGGCAGGGCTATAATTCACCCCTCCACTTT. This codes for CASSKGQGYNSPLHF.

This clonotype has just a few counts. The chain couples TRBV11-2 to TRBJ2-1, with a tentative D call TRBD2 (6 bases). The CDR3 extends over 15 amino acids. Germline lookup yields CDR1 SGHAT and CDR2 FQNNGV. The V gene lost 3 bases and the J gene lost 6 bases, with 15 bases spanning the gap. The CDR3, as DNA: TGTGCCAGCAGCTTCGGGACTGTTTGGGGCAATGAGCAGTTCTTC. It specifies CASSFGTVWGNEQFF.

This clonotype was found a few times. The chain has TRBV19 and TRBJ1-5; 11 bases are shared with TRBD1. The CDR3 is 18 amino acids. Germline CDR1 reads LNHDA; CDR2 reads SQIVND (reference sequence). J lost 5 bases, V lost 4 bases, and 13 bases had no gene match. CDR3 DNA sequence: TGTGCCAGTAGTACCAGGACAGGGGGCTGGATGGGTTATCAGCCCCAGCATTTT. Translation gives CASSTRTGGWMGYQPQHF.

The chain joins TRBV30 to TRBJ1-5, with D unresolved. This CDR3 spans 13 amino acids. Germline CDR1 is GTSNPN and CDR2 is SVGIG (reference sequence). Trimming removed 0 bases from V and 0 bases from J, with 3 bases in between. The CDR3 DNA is TGTGCCTGGAGTGTTTCTAGCAATCAGCCCCAGCATTTT. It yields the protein CAWSVSSNQPQHF.

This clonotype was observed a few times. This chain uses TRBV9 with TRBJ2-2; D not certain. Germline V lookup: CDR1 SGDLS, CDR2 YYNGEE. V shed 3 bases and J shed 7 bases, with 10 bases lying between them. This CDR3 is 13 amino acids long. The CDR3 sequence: CASSAALFGELFF. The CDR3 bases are TGTGCCAGCAGCGCCGCCCTCTTCGGGGAGCTGTTTTTT.

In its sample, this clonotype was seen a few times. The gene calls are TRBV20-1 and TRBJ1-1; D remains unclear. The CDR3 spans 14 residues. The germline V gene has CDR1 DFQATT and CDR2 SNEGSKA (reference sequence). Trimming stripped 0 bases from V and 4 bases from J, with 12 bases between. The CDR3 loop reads CSARDGRLGTEAFF. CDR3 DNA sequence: TGCAGTGCTAGAGATGGGCGTTTGGGCACTGAAGCTTTCTTT.

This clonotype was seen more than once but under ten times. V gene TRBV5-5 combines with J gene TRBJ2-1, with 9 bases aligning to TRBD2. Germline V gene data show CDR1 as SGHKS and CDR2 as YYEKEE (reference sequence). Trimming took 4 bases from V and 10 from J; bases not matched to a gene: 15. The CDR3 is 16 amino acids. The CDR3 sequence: CASSGIAGEGPGEQFF. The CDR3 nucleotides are TGTGCCAGCAGCGGAATAGCGGGAGAGGGCCCGGGAGAGCAGTTCTTC. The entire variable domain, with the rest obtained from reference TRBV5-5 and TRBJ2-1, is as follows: DAGVTQSPTHLIKTRGQQVTLRCSPISGHKSVSWYQQVLGQGPQFIFQYYEKEERGRGNFPDRFSARQFPNYSSELNVNALLLGDSALYLCASSGIAGEGPGEQFFGPGTRLTVL.

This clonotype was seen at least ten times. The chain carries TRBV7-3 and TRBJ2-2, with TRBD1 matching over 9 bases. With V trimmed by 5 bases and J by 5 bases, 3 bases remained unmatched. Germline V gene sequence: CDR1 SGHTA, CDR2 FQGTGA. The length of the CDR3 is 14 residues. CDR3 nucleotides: TGTGCCAGCAGCCGGGACAGGGTTACCGGGGAGCTGTTTTTT. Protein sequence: CASSRDRVTGELFF.

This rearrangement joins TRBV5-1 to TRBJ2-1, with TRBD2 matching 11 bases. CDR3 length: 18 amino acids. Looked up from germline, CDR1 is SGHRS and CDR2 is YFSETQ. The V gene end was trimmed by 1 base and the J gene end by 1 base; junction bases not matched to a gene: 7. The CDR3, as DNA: TGCGCCAGCAGCTTGATCCCACTAGCGGGAGTATCCTACAATGAGCAGTTCTTC. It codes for CASSLIPLAGVSYNEQFF.

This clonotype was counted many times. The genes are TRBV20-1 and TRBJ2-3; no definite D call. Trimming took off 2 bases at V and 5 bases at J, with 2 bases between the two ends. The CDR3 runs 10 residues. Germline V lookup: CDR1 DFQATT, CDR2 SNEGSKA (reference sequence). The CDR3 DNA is TGCAGTGCTAGACTAGATACGCAGTATTTT. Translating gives CSARLDTQYF.

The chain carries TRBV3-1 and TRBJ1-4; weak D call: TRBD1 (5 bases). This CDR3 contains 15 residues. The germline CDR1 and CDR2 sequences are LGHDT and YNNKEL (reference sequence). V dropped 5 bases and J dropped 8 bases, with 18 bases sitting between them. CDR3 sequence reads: CASSSYRDPVEKLFF. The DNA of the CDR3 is TGTGCCAGCAGCTCCTACCGGGACCCTGTGGAAAAACTGTTTTTT.

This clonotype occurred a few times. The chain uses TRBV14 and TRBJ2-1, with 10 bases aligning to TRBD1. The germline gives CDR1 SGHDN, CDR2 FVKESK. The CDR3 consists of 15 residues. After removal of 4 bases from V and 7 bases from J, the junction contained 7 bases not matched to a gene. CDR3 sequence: CASSRGTGAKNEQFF. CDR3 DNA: TGTGCCAGCAGCCGCGGGACAGGGGCTAAAAATGAGCAGTTCTTC.

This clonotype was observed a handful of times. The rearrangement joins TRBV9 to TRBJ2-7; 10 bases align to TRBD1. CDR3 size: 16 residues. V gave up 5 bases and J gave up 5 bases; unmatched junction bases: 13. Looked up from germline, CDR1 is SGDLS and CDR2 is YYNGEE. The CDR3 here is CASSIGGQGVADEQYF. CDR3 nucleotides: TGTGCCAGCAGTATTGGAGGACAGGGGGTTGCGGACGAGCAGTACTTC.

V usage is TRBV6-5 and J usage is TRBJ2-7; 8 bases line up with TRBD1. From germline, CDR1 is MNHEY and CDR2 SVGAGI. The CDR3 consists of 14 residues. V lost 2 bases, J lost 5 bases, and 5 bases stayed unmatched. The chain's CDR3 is CASSYPSGGHEQYF. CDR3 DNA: TGTGCCAGCAGTTACCCTTCAGGGGGCCACGAGCAGTACTTC.

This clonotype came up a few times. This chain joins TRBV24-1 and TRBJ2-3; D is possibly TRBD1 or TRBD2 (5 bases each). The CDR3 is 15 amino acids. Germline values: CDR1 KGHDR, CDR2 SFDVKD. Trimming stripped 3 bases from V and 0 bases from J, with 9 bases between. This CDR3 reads CATSDRDGSTDTQYF. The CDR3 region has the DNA TGTGCCACCAGTGATCGGGACGGGAGCACAGATACGCAGTATTTT.

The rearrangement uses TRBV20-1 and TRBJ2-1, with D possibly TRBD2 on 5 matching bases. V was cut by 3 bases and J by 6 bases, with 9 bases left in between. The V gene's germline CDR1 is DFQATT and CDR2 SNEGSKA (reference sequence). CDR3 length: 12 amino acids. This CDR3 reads CSAREASNEQFF. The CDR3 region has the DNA TGCAGTGCTAGGGAGGCGAGCAATGAGCAGTTCTTC.

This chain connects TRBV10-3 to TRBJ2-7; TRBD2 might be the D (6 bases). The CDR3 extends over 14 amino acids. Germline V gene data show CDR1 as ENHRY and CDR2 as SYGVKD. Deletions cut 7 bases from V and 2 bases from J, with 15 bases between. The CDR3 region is CAINRDGSTYEQYF. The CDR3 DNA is TGTGCCATCAACAGAGACGGGAGTACCTACGAGCAGTACTTC.

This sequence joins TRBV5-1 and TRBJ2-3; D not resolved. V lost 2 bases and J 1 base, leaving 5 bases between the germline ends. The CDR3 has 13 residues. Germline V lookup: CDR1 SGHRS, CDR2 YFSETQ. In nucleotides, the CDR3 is TGCGCCAGCAGCTTTGAGGGCACAGATACGCAGTATTTT. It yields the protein CASSFEGTDTQYF.